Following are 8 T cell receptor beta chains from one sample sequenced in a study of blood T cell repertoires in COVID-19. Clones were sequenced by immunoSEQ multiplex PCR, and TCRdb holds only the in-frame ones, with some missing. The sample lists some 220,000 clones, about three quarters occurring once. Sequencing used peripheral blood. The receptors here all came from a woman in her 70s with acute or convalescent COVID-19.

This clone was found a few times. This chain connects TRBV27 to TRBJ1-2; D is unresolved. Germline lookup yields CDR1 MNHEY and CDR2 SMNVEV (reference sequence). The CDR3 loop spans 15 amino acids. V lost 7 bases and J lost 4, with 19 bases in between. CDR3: CASTNPSDGIYGYTF. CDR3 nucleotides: TGTGCCAGCACAAACCCCTCCGACGGGATCTATGGCTACACCTTC.

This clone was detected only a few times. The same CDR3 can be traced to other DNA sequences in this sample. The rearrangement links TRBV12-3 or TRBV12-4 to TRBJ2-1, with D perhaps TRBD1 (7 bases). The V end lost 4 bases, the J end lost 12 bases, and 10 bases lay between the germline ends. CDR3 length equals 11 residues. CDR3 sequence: CASSSRDRQFF. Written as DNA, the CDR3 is TGTGCCAGCAGTTCGCGGGACAGGCAGTTCTTC.

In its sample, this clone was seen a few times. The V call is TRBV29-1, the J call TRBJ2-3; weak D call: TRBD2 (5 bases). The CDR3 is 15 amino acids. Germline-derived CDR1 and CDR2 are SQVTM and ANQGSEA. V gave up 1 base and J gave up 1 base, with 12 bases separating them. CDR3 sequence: CSVEAGRTGTDTQYF. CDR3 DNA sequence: TGCAGCGTTGAAGCCGGCAGGACTGGCACAGATACGCAGTATTTT.

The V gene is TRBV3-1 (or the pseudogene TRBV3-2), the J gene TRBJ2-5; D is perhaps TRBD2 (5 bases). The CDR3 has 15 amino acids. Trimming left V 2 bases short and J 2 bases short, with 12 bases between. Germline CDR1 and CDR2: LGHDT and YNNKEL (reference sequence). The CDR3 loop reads CASSQPGFPQETQYF. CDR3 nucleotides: TGTGCCAGCAGCCAACCGGGGTTCCCACAAGAGACCCAGTACTTC.

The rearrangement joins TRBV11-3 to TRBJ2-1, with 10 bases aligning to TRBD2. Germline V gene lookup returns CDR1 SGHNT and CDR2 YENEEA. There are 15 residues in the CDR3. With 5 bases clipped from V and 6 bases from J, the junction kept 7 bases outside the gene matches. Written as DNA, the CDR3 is TGTGCCAGCAGCAAACTAGCGGGGTCCGTCAATGAGCAGTTCTTC. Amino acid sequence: CASSKLAGSVNEQFF. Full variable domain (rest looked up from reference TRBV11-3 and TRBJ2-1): EAGVVQSPRYKIIEKKQPVAFWCNPISGHNTLYWYLQNLGQGPELLIRYENEEAVDDSQLPKDRFSAERLKGVDSTLKIQPAELGDSAVYLCASSKLAGSVNEQFFGPGTRLTVL.

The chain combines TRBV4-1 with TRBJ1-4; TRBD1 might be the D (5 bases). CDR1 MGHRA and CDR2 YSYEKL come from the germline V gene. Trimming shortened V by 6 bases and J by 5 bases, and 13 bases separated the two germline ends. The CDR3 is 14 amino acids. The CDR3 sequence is CASRSGRGNEKLFF. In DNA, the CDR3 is TGCGCCAGCAGATCGGGGCGGGGGAATGAAAAACTGTTTTTT.

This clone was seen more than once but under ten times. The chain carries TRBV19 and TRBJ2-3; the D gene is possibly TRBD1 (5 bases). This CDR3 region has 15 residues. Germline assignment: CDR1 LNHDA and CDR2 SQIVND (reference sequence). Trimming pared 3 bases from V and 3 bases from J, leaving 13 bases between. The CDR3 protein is CASSMTAKGTDTQYF. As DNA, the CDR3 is TGTGCCAGTAGTATGACAGCAAAGGGAACAGATACGCAGTATTTT.

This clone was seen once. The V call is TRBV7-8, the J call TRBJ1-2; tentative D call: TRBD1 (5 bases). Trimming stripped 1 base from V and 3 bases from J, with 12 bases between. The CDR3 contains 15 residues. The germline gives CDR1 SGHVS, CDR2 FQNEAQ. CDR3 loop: CASSLVQGSDYGYTF. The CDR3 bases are TGTGCCAGCAGCTTAGTGCAGGGAAGTGACTATGGCTACACCTTC.